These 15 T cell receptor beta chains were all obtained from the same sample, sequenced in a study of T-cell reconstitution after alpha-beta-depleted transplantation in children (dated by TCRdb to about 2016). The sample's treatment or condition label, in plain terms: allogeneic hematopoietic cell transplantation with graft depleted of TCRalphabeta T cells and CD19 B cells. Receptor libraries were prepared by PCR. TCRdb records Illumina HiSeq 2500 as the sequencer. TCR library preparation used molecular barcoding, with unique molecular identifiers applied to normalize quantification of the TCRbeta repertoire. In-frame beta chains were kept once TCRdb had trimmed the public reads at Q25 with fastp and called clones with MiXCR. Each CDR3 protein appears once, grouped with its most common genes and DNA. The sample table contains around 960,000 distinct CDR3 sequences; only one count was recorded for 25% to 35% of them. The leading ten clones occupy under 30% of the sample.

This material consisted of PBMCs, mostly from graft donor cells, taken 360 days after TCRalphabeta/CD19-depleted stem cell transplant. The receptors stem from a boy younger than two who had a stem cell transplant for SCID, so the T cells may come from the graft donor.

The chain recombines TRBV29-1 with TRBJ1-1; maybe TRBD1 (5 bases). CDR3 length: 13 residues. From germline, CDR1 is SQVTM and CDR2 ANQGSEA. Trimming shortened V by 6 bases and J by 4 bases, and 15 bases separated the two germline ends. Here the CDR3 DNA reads TGCAGCGTGATAACTTCAGGGCCCACTGAAGCTTTCTTT. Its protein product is CSVITSGPTEAFF.

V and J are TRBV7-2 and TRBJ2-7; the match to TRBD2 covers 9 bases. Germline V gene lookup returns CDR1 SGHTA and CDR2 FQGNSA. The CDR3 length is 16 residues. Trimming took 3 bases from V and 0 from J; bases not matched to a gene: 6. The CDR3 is CASSFLSGGSSYEQYF. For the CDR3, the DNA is TGTGCCAGCAGCTTTCTTAGCGGGGGAAGCTCCTACGAGCAGTACTTC.

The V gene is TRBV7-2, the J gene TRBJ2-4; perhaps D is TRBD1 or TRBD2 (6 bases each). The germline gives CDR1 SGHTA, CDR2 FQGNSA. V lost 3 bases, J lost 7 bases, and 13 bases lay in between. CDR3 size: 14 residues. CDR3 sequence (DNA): TGTGCCAGCAGCTTCCAGCCGGGGGCGAACATTCAGTACTTC. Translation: CASSFQPGANIQYF.

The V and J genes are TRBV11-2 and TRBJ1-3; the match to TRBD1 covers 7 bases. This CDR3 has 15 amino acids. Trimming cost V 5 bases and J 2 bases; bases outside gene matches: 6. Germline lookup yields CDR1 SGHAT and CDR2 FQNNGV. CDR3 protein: CASSHTRGAGNTIYF. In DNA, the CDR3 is TGTGCCAGCAGCCACACCAGGGGGGCTGGAAACACCATATATTTT. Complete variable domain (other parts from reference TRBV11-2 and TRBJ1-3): EAGVAQSPRYKIIEKRQSVAFWCNPISGHATLYWYQQILGQGPKLLIQFQNNGVVDDSQLPKDRFSAERLKGVDSTLKIQPAKLEDSAVYLCASSHTRGAGNTIYFGEGSWLTVV.

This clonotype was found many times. The DNA for the CDR3 is TGCAGTGAGGGGACTTCGGAAAAACTGTTTTTT. It specifies CSEGTSEKLFF. The V gene is TRBV20-1, the J gene TRBJ1-4, with D possibly being TRBD1 (5 bases). CDR3 length: 11 residues. Trimming took 7 bases from V and 8 from J, leaving 11 bases between them. Germline V gene data show CDR1 as DFQATT and CDR2 as SNEGSKA (reference sequence).

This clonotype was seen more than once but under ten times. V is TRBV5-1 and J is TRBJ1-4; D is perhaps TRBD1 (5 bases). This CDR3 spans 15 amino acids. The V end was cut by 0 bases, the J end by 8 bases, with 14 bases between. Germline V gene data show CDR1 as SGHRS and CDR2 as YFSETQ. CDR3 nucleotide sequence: TGCGCCAGCAGCTTGGTCTCGGGGGATTGGGAAAAACTGTTTTTT. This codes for CASSLVSGDWEKLFF. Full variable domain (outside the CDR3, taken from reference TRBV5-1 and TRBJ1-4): KAGVTQTPRYLIKTRGQQVTLSCSPISGHRSVSWYQQTPGQGLQFLFEYFSETQRNKGNFPGRFSGRQFSNSRSEMNVSTLELGDSALYLCASSLVSGDWEKLFFGSGTQLSVL.

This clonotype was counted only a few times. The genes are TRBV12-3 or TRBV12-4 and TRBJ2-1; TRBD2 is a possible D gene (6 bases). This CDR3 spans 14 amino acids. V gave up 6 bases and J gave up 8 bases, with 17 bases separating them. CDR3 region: CASSLGLQRDEQFF. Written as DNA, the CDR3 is TGTGCCAGCAGCTTGGGACTCCAACGGGATGAGCAGTTCTTC.

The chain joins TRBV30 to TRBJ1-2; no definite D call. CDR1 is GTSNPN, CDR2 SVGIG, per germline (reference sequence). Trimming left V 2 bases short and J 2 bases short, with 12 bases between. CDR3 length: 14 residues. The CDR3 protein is CAWSHSTRNYGYTF. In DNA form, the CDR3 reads TGTGCCTGGAGTCACTCGACAAGGAACTATGGCTACACCTTC.

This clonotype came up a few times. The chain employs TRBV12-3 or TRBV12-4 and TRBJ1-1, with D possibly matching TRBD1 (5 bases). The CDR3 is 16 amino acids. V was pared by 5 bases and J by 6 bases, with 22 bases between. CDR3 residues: CASSQAAGRWGSEAFF. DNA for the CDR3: TGTGCCAGCAGTCAGGCTGCTGGGCGGTGGGGCTCTGAAGCTTTCTTT.

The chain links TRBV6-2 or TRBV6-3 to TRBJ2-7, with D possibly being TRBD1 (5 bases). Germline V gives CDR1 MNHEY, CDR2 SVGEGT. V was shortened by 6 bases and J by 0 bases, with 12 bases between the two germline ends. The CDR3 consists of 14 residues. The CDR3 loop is CASSTSDISYEQYF. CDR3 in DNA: TGTGCCAGCAGCACCTCGGACATCTCCTACGAGCAGTACTTC.

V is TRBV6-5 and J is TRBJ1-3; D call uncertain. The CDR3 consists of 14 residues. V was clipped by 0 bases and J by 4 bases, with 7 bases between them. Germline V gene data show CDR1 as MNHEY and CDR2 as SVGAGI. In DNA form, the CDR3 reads TGTGCCAGCAGTTACTCGCACCTAGGAAACACCATATATTTT. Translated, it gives CASSYSHLGNTIYF.

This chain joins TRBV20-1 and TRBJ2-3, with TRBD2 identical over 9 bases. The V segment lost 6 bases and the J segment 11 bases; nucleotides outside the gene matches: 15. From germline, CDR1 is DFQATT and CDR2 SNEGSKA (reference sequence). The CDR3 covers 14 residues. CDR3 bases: TGCAGTGCACCGATAGCGGGGGCGGACGAAGAGCAGTATTTT. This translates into CSAPIAGADEEQYF.

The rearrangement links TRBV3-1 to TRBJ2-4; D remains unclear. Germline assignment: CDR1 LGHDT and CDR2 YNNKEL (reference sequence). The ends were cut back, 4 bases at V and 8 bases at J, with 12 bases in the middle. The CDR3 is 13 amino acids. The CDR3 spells CASSLGLGYIQYF. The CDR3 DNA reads TGTGCCAGCAGCCTAGGTTTAGGGTACATTCAGTACTTC.

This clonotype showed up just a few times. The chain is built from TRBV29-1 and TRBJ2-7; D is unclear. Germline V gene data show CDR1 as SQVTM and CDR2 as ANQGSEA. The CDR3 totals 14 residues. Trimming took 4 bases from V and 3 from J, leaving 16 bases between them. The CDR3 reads CSVVPFDTYYEQYF. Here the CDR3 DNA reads TGCAGCGTTGTACCCTTCGACACTTACTACGAGCAGTACTTC.

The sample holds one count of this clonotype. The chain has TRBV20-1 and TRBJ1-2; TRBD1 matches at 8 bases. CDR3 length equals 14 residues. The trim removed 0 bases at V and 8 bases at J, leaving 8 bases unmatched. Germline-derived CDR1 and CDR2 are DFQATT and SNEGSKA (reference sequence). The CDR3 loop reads CSAREDRAGGGYTF. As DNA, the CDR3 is TGCAGTGCTAGAGAGGACAGGGCAGGCGGCGGCTACACCTTC.